This T cell receptor beta chain came from a study of cytomegalovirus exposure and HLA in healthy donors. Findings of the study overall: Presence/absence analyses assumed roughly uniform sequencing depth across donors, which may not hold.

On this clone: Antigen: not known.

The PCR employed 60 Vbeta primers together with 13 Jbeta primers. Sequencing used immunoSEQ multiplex PCR; TCRdb keeps in-frame clones, though not all of them. The sample includes 86,000 or so clones, 75% to 85% seen only once; the top ten take roughly 14%. The ends lost 2 bases at V and 9 bases at J; junction bases unmatched: 6. The V gene's germline CDR1 is SGHKS and CDR2 YYEKEE (reference sequence). This CDR3 is 13 amino acids long. The chain has TRBV5-5 and TRBJ2-7, with TRBD1 identical over 9 bases. Sample: PBMCs. This receptor was taken from a woman aged 40 to 50 in good health and CMV-seropositive. The CDR3 sequence is CASSLQGAPGQYF. The CDR3, as DNA: TGTGCCAGCAGCTTACAGGGGGCGCCAGGGCAGTACTTC.